A selection of T cell receptor beta chains follows, all from one sample in a study of shared clonotypes between healthy human individuals. The table came from immunoSEQ multiplex PCR; TCRdb's copy has only in-frame clones and leaves some out. The repertoire holds under 200,000 clones, with roughly 93% as singletons. Sequencing input: naive CD4+ T cells sorted from blood. These receptors came from a young woman in good health. Both conserved end residues are part of each CDR3. Each record gives: D gene, J gene, V gene, clone size, CDR3 DNA, CDR3 protein. D genes are given only for firm matches. Some rows mark clone size as missing; the rest say once, few, many or name a class of expanded clone.

D gene: TRBD1
J gene: TRBJ1-4
V gene: TRBV11-2
clone size: once
CDR3 DNA: TGTGCCAGCAGTCCCATAAAAGGGGGCCGTAATGAAAAACTGTTTTTT
CDR3 protein: CASSPIKGGRNEKLFF

D gene: TRBD1
J gene: TRBJ2-7
V gene: TRBV2
clone size: -
CDR3 DNA: TGTGCCAGCAGTCCCGACAGGGGGCGAACCTACGAGCAGTACTTC
CDR3 protein: CASSPDRGRTYEQYF

D gene: TRBD1
J gene: TRBJ2-7
V gene: TRBV28
clone size: -
CDR3 DNA: TGTGCCAGCAGTTTACGCCTCGGTTCAGGGGGCTTCTACGAGCAGTACTTC
CDR3 protein: CASSLRLGSGGFYEQYF

D gene: -
J gene: TRBJ1-1
V gene: TRBV7-2
clone size: -
CDR3 DNA: TGTGCCAGCAGCTATCTCAGGGTGAACACTGAAGCTTTCTTT
CDR3 protein: CASSYLRVNTEAFF

D gene: -
J gene: TRBJ2-7
V gene: TRBV6-5
clone size: -
CDR3 DNA: TGTGCCAGCAGTTACTCGGGCGGGGGCCAACCCTACGAGCAGTACTTC
CDR3 protein: CASSYSGGGQPYEQYF

D gene: -
J gene: TRBJ1-2
V gene: TRBV4-2
clone size: -
CDR3 DNA: TGTGCCAGCAGCCTAGGCCCGACAGAGGTTTATGGCTACACCTTC
CDR3 protein: CASSLGPTEVYGYTF

D gene: -
J gene: TRBJ2-1
V gene: TRBV4-1
clone size: -
CDR3 DNA: TGCGCCAGCAGCCCTAACAGGATAGCCGAGCAGGGTGAGCAGTTCTTC
CDR3 protein: CASSPNRIAEQGEQFF

D gene: TRBD2
J gene: TRBJ2-7
V gene: TRBV25-1
clone size: -
CDR3 DNA: TGTGCCACCCTTTGGCGGGAGAGCGACGAGCAGTACTTC
CDR3 protein: CATLWRESDEQYF

D gene: TRBD2
J gene: TRBJ2-7
V gene: TRBV5-1
clone size: few
CDR3 DNA: TGCGCCAGAGAGCGGGATCTCCACGAGCAGTACTTC
CDR3 protein: CARERDLHEQYF

D gene: TRBD2
J gene: TRBJ2-1
V gene: TRBV5-4
clone size: -
CDR3 DNA: TGTGCCAGCAGCTTGGGGGGAACTAGCGGCGTTTACAATGAGCAGTTCTTC
CDR3 protein: CASSLGGTSGVYNEQFF

D gene: -
J gene: TRBJ2-2
V gene: TRBV19
clone size: -
CDR3 DNA: TGTGCCACCAGTAGTATTACTCCATTGACAGGAAACACCGGGGAGCTGTTTTTT
CDR3 protein: CATSSITPLTGNTGELFF

D gene: TRBD2
J gene: TRBJ2-1
V gene: TRBV6-4
clone size: once
CDR3 DNA: TGTGCCAGCAGCCGGACTAGCGGGAGTTCCTACAATGAGCAGTTCTTC
CDR3 protein: CASSRTSGSSYNEQFF

D gene: TRBD1
J gene: TRBJ1-1
V gene: TRBV30
clone size: -
CDR3 DNA: TGTGCCTGGAGTGTATCGTTTACTCAGGGGGCATACACTGAAGCTTTCTTT
CDR3 protein: CAWSVSFTQGAYTEAFF

D gene: -
J gene: TRBJ2-7
V gene: TRBV5-1
clone size: once
CDR3 DNA: TGCGCCAGCACCGCCCCGGGCGGCTCCTACGAGCAGTACTTC
CDR3 protein: CASTAPGGSYEQYF

D gene: TRBD1
J gene: TRBJ1-3
V gene: TRBV13
clone size: -
CDR3 DNA: TGTGCCAGCAGCGCCGATATCGGACAGGGGGATTTAGCTGGAAACACCATATATTTT
CDR3 protein: CASSADIGQGDLAGNTIYF

D gene: -
J gene: TRBJ2-6
V gene: TRBV29-1
clone size: -
CDR3 DNA: TGCAGCGCTGGGGTCTCTGGGGCCAACGTCCTGACTTTC
CDR3 protein: CSAGVSGANVLTF

D gene: -
J gene: TRBJ1-1
V gene: TRBV28
clone size: -
CDR3 DNA: TGTGCCAGCAGTTTATCGACAGGCGACTCGAACACTGAAGCTTTCTTT
CDR3 protein: CASSLSTGDSNTEAFF

D gene: -
J gene: TRBJ2-7
V gene: TRBV28
clone size: -
CDR3 DNA: TGTGCCAGCAGTTTAATCGGCAGTACCTACGAGCAGTACTTC
CDR3 protein: CASSLIGSTYEQYF

D gene: TRBD1
J gene: TRBJ2-7
V gene: TRBV19
clone size: once
CDR3 DNA: TGTGCCAGTAGTATAGACCCGGCCAGGGGGCTCTACGAGCAGTACTTC
CDR3 protein: CASSIDPARGLYEQYF

D gene: -
J gene: TRBJ1-4
V gene: TRBV18
clone size: -
CDR3 DNA: TGTGCCAGCTCACCAAACGCCAGGGAAGGAGGGGAAAAACTGTTTTTT
CDR3 protein: CASSPNAREGGEKLFF

D gene: TRBD1
J gene: TRBJ1-1
V gene: TRBV5-1
clone size: -
CDR3 DNA: TGCGCCAGCAGCTTTAACGCGGCCGGGACAGCCGGAGCTTTCTTT
CDR3 protein: CASSFNAAGTAGAFF

D gene: -
J gene: TRBJ1-2
V gene: TRBV6-5
clone size: -
CDR3 DNA: TGTGCCAGCAGGCAAGGACAGCTTAGCTATGGCTACACCTTC
CDR3 protein: CASRQGQLSYGYTF

D gene: TRBD1
J gene: TRBJ2-7
V gene: TRBV28
clone size: few
CDR3 DNA: TGTGCCAGCAGTTCGGGACAGGGCCACGAGCAGTACTTC
CDR3 protein: CASSSGQGHEQYF

D gene: TRBD2
J gene: TRBJ2-5
V gene: TRBV6-6
clone size: -
CDR3 DNA: TGTGCCAGCAGTTACCGGACTAGCGACAAGACCCAGTACTTC
CDR3 protein: CASSYRTSDKTQYF

D gene: -
J gene: TRBJ2-7
V gene: TRBV28
clone size: -
CDR3 DNA: TGTGCCAGCAGCTACCCCGGACAGAAAGATACCTACGAGCAGTACTTC
CDR3 protein: CASSYPGQKDTYEQYF

D gene: -
J gene: TRBJ1-1
V gene: TRBV18
clone size: -
CDR3 DNA: TGTGCCAGCTCACCGGGACCGGGTCTAACAGTAACTGAAGCTTTCTTT
CDR3 protein: CASSPGPGLTVTEAFF

D gene: -
J gene: TRBJ2-7
V gene: TRBV28
clone size: few
CDR3 DNA: TGTGCCAGCAGTTTTAAGGTGTTCGGGCAGTACTTC
CDR3 protein: CASSFKVFGQYF

D gene: TRBD1
J gene: TRBJ1-5
V gene: TRBV19
clone size: -
CDR3 DNA: TGTGCCAGTATGACAGGGAGTCTCCAGCATTTT
CDR3 protein: CASMTGSLQHF

D gene: -
J gene: TRBJ2-1
V gene: TRBV19
clone size: -
CDR3 DNA: TGTGCCAGTAGTATTGGTGGGGCGTTACGGAATGAGCAGTTCTTC
CDR3 protein: CASSIGGALRNEQFF

D gene: -
J gene: TRBJ2-7
V gene: TRBV10-3
clone size: few
CDR3 DNA: TGTGCCATCAGTGAGTCGTGGCGGAGCTCCTACGAGCAGTACTTC
CDR3 protein: CAISESWRSSYEQYF

D gene: -
J gene: TRBJ2-7
V gene: TRBV21-1
clone size: -
CDR3 DNA: TGTGCCAGCAGCAAACTGGCGGGAGTTCAATACGAGCAGTACTTC
CDR3 protein: CASSKLAGVQYEQYF

D gene: TRBD1
J gene: TRBJ1-5
V gene: TRBV28
clone size: -
CDR3 DNA: TGTGCCAGCAGCCAAAGGGGGCCAGGGGGCCTTCAGCCCCAGCATTTT
CDR3 protein: CASSQRGPGGLQPQHF

D gene: TRBD1
J gene: TRBJ2-5
V gene: TRBV28
clone size: -
CDR3 DNA: TGTGCCAGCAGTTCCCGACCGGGACAGGGGACACAAGAGACCCAGTACTTC
CDR3 protein: CASSSRPGQGTQETQYF

D gene: -
J gene: TRBJ2-7
V gene: TRBV28
clone size: -
CDR3 DNA: TGTGCCAGCAGCACGGGGGCTCAAGGGAGGTGGGAGCAGTACTTC
CDR3 protein: CASSTGAQGRWEQYF

D gene: TRBD2
J gene: TRBJ2-7
V gene: TRBV6-5
clone size: -
CDR3 DNA: TGTGCCAGCAGTCGGGGAGGGCACTCCTACGAGCAGTACTTC
CDR3 protein: CASSRGGHSYEQYF

D gene: -
J gene: TRBJ2-1
V gene: TRBV6-4
clone size: -
CDR3 DNA: TGTGCCAGCAGTGACGGCATAAGGCGCCCTCGCAATGAGCAGTTCTTC
CDR3 protein: CASSDGIRRPRNEQFF

D gene: TRBD2
J gene: TRBJ2-7
V gene: TRBV2
clone size: -
CDR3 DNA: TGTGCCAGCAGTGTCAAACTAGCGGGGGGGGCCTACGAGCAGTACTTC
CDR3 protein: CASSVKLAGGAYEQYF

D gene: -
J gene: TRBJ1-5
V gene: TRBV6-1
clone size: few
CDR3 DNA: TGTGCCAGCAGAAGTCAGGGTTCGGGTCAGCCCCAGCATTTT
CDR3 protein: CASRSQGSGQPQHF

D gene: -
J gene: TRBJ1-1
V gene: TRBV18
clone size: -
CDR3 DNA: TGTGCCAGCTCGGGGGGGGAGAACACTGAAGCTTTCTTT
CDR3 protein: CASSGGENTEAFF

D gene: TRBD1
J gene: TRBJ2-5
V gene: TRBV6-5
clone size: -
CDR3 DNA: TGTGCCAGCAGTTACGGGACAGGGGGGAAGACCCAGTACTTC
CDR3 protein: CASSYGTGGKTQYF

D gene: -
J gene: TRBJ2-6
V gene: TRBV5-1
clone size: -
CDR3 DNA: TGCGCCAGCGGGAAAGCGGATGGGGCCAACGTCCTGACTTTC
CDR3 protein: CASGKADGANVLTF

D gene: -
J gene: TRBJ2-7
V gene: TRBV20-1
clone size: -
CDR3 DNA: TGCAGTGCTAGTATCCACGAGCAGTACTTC
CDR3 protein: CSASIHEQYF

D gene: -
J gene: TRBJ2-1
V gene: TRBV30
clone size: -
CDR3 DNA: TGTGCCTGGAGTGTACAAATTGAGAGTGAGCAGTTCTTC
CDR3 protein: CAWSVQIESEQFF

D gene: -
J gene: TRBJ2-6
V gene: TRBV5-1
clone size: -
CDR3 DNA: TGCGCCAGTAGTAGGACGGCCAGCTCTGGGGCCAACGTCCTGACTTTC
CDR3 protein: CASSRTASSGANVLTF

D gene: TRBD1
J gene: TRBJ1-2
V gene: TRBV28
clone size: -
CDR3 DNA: TGTGCCAGCAGTTTATACGTAGGGGGCGGTGACTATGGCTACACCTTC
CDR3 protein: CASSLYVGGGDYGYTF

D gene: -
J gene: TRBJ1-1
V gene: TRBV4-1
clone size: -
CDR3 DNA: TGCGCCAGCAGCCAAGATGGAGTAAAAGCTTTCTTT
CDR3 protein: CASSQDGVKAFF

D gene: -
J gene: TRBJ2-7
V gene: TRBV7-2
clone size: -
CDR3 DNA: TGTGCCAGCAGACTAAAGGGGGGAGGGTTCGAGCAGTACTTC
CDR3 protein: CASRLKGGGFEQYF

D gene: -
J gene: TRBJ1-4
V gene: TRBV4-1
clone size: -
CDR3 DNA: TGCGCCAGCAGCCCCCGAGATGGTATCGGGAAACTGTTTTTT
CDR3 protein: CASSPRDGIGKLFF

D gene: -
J gene: TRBJ1-2
V gene: TRBV28
clone size: -
CDR3 DNA: TGTGCCAGCAGCCCCGGCGGCTACTATGGCTACACCTTC
CDR3 protein: CASSPGGYYGYTF

D gene: -
J gene: TRBJ2-6
V gene: TRBV2
clone size: -
CDR3 DNA: TGTGCCAGCAGGAACGGACCGGGCTCTGGGGCCAACGTCCTGACTTTC
CDR3 protein: CASRNGPGSGANVLTF

D gene: -
J gene: TRBJ2-5
V gene: TRBV18
clone size: -
CDR3 DNA: TGTGCCAGCTCACCAAAGTCCATCCAAGGCAGGAGGGGAGAGACCCAGTACTTC
CDR3 protein: CASSPKSIQGRRGETQYF

D gene: -
J gene: TRBJ2-4
V gene: TRBV4-2
clone size: -
CDR3 DNA: TGTGCCAGCAGCCAAGGCGGAGCCAAAAACATTCAGTACTTC
CDR3 protein: CASSQGGAKNIQYF

D gene: -
J gene: TRBJ1-3
V gene: TRBV5-1
clone size: -
CDR3 DNA: TGCGCCAGCAGCTTGGACCCCGCCGGAAACACCATATATTTT
CDR3 protein: CASSLDPAGNTIYF

D gene: -
J gene: TRBJ1-5
V gene: TRBV19
clone size: -
CDR3 DNA: TGTGCCTCACGCCCAGGGATAATGTATAGCAATCAGCCCCAGCATTTT
CDR3 protein: CASRPGIMYSNQPQHF

D gene: TRBD2
J gene: TRBJ2-7
V gene: TRBV5-1
clone size: -
CDR3 DNA: TGCGCCAGCAGCCCGACGACTAGCGGGAGCATCGAGCAGTACTTC
CDR3 protein: CASSPTTSGSIEQYF

D gene: -
J gene: TRBJ1-5
V gene: TRBV30
clone size: -
CDR3 DNA: TGTGCCTGGAGTAGAAAGGGGGGCAATCAGCCCCAGCATTTT
CDR3 protein: CAWSRKGGNQPQHF

D gene: -
J gene: TRBJ2-5
V gene: TRBV28
clone size: -
CDR3 DNA: TGTGCCAGCAACCCGTTCCTAGGGGGGAAGCAGTACTTC
CDR3 protein: CASNPFLGGKQYF

D gene: -
J gene: TRBJ1-1
V gene: TRBV5-1
clone size: -
CDR3 DNA: TGCGCCAGCAGGGTGCAGGGCAGGGCAAATACTTTCTTT
CDR3 protein: CASRVQGRANTFF